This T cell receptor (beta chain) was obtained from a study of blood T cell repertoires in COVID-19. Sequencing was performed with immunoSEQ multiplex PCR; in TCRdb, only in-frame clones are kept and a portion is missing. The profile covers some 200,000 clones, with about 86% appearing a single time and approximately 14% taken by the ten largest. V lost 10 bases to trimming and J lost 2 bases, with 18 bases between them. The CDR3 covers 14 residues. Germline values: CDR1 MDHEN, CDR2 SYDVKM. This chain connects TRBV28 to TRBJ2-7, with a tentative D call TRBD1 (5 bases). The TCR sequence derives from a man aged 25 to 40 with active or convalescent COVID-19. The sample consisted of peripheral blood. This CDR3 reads CATTPQAYPYEQYV. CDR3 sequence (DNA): TGTGCCACGACCCCACAGGCCTACCCCTACGAGCAGTACGTC.